This TCR beta chain was recorded in a study of shared clonotypes between healthy human individuals. This CDR3 has 14 amino acids. V dropped 2 bases and J dropped 6; count of bases not matched to a gene: 2. Germline CDR1 is MNHNS and CDR2 is SASEGT. As processed by the authors: Owing to the provision of junction-only sequences devoid of quality scores by immunoSEQ, filtering differed. Generated by immunoSEQ multiplex PCR, the TCRdb table keeps only in-frame clones and is missing some. V and J calls and clone size are copied from that table; D and trimming were computed from the DNA. Of some 1.1 million clones in the sample, approximately 75% were seen once.

This sequence was found in a man aged 18 to 29 in good health. Some clones in this sample may be carry-over from other donors' samples. The sample comprised memory CD4+ T cells from PBMCs. This sample's subset: CD45RA-negative fraction. The chain couples TRBV6-1 to TRBJ2-2; 8 positions match TRBD1. The CDR3 protein is CASSEMTGAGELFF. The CDR3 DNA reads TGTGCCAGCAGTGAAATGACAGGGGCCGGGGAGCTGTTTTTT.